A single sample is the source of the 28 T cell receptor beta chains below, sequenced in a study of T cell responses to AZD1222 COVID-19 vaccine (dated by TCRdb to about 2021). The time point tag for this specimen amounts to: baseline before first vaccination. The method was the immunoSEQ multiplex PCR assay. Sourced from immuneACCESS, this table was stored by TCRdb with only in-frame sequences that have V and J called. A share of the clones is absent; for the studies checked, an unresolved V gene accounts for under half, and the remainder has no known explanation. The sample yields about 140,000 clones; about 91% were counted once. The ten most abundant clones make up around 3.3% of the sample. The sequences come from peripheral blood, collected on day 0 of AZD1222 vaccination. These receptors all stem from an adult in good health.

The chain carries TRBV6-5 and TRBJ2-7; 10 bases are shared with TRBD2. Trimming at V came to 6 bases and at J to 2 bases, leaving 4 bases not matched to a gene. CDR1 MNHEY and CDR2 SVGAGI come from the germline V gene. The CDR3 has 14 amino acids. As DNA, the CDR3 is TGTGCCAGCAGCGGGACTAGCGTAGCCTACGAGCAGTACTTC. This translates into CASSGTSVAYEQYF.

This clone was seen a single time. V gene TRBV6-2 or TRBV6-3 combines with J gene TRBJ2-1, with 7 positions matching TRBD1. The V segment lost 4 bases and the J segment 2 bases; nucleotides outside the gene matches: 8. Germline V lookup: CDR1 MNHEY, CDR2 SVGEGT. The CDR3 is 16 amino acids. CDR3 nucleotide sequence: TGTGCCAGCAGTTGGGGAGACAGGGACACCTACAATGAGCAGTTCTTC. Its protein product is CASSWGDRDTYNEQFF.

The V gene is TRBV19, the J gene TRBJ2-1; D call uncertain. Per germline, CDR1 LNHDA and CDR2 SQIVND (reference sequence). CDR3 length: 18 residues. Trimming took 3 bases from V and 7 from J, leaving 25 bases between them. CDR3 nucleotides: TGTGCCAGTAGTATCCCGAGGACCTTCCCCTCCGGAAGGAATGAGCAGTTCTTC. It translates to CASSIPRTFPSGRNEQFF.

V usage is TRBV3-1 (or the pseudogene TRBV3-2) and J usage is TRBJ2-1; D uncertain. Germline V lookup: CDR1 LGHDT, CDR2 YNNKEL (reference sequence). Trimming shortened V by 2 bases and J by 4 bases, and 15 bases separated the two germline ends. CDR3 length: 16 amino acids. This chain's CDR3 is CASSQPESGLYNEQFF. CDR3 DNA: TGTGCCAGCAGCCAACCCGAATCCGGTCTGTACAATGAGCAGTTCTTC.

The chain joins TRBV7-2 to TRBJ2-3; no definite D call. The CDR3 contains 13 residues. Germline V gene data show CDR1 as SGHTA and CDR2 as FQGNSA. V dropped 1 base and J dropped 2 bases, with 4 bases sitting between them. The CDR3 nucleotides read TGTGCCAGCAGCTTAGGGTACACAGATACGCAGTATTTT. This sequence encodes CASSLGYTDTQYF.

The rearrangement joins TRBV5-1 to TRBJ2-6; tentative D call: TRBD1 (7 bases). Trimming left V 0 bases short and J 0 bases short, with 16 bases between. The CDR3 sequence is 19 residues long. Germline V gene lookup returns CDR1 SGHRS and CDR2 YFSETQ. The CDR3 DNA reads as TGCGCCAGCAGCTTGGCTGTGCTCAGGGGGGACTCTGGGGCCAACGTCCTGACTTTC. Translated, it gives CASSLAVLRGDSGANVLTF.

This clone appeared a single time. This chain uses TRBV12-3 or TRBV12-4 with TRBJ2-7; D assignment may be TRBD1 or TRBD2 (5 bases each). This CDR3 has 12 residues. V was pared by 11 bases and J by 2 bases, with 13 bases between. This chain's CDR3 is CASAGTAYEQYF. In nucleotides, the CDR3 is TGTGCCTCCGCCGGGACGGCCTACGAGCAGTACTTC.

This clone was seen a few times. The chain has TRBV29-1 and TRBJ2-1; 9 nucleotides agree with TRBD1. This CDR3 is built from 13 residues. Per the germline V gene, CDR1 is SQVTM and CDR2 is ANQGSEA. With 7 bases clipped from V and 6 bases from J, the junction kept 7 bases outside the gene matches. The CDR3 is CSGPGQGVNEQFF. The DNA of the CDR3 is TGCAGCGGTCCGGGACAGGGCGTCAATGAGCAGTTCTTC.

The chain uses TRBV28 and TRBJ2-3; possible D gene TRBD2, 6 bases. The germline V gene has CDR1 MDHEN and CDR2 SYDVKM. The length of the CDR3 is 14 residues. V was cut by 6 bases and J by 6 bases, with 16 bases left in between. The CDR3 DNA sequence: TGTGCCAGCAGACTTGCGGGACCCCTCGATACGCAGTATTTT. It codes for CASRLAGPLDTQYF.

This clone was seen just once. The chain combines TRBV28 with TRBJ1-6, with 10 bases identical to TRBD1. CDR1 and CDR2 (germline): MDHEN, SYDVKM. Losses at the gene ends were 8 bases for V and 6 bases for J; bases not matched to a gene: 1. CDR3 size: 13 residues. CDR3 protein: CASRDRGNSPLHF. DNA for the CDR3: TGTGCCAGCCGGGACAGGGGTAATTCACCCCTCCACTTT.

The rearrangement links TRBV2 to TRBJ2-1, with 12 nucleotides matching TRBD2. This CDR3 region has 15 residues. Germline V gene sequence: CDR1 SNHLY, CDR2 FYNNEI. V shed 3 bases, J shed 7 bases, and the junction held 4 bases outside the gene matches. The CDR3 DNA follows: TGTGCCAGCAGTGAGACTAGCGGGAGTATAAATGAGCAGTTCTTC. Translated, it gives CASSETSGSINEQFF.

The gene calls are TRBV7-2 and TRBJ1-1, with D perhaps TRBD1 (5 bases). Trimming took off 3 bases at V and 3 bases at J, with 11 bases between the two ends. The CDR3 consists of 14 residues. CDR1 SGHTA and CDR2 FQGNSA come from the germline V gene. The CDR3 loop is CASSFQGGDTEAFF. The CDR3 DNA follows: TGTGCCAGCAGCTTTCAGGGAGGCGACACTGAAGCTTTCTTT.

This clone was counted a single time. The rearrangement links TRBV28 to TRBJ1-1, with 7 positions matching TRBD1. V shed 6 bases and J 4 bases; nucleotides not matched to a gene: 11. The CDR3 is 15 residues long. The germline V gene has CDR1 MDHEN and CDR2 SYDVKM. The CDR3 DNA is TGTGCCAGCAGACTACCAGGGGGTCTAGGCACTGAAGCTTTCTTT. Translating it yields CASRLPGGLGTEAFF.

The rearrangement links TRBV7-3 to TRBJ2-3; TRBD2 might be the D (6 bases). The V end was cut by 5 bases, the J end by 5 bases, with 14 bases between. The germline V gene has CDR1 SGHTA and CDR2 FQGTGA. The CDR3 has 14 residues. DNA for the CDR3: TGTGCCAGCAGCGTTAGCGGTCCGGGAGATACGCAGTATTTT. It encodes CASSVSGPGDTQYF. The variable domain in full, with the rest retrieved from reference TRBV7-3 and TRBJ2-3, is GAGVSQTPSNKVTEKGKYVELRCDPISGHTALYWYRQSLGQGPEFLIYFQGTGAADDSGLPNDRFFAVRPEGSVSTLKIQRTERGDSAVYLCASSVSGPGDTQYFGPGTRLTVL.

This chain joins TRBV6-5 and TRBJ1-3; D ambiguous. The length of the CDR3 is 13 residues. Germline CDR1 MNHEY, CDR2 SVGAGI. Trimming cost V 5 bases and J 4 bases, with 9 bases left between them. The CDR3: CASSPPGGNTIYF. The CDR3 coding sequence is TGTGCCAGCAGTCCCCCGGGCGGAAACACCATATATTTT.

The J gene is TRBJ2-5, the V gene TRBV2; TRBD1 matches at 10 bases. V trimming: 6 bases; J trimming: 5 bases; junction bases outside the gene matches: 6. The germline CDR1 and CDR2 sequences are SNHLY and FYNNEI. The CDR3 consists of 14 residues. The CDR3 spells CASSPDRGPETQYF. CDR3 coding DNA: TGTGCCAGCAGCCCCGACAGGGGGCCTGAGACCCAGTACTTC.

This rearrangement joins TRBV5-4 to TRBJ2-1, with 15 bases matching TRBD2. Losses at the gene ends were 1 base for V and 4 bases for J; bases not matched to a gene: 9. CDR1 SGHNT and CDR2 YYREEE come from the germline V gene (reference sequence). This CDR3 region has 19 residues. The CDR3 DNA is TGTGCCAGCAGCTTGATGGGACTAGCGGGAGGAGGAACGTACAATGAGCAGTTCTTC. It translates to CASSLMGLAGGGTYNEQFF.

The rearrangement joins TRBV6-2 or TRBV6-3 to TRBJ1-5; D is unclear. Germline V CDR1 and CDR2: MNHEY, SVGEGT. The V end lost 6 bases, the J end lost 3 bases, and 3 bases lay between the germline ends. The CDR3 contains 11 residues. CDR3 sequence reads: CASSNNQPQHF. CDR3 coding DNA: TGTGCCAGCAGCAACAATCAGCCCCAGCATTTT.

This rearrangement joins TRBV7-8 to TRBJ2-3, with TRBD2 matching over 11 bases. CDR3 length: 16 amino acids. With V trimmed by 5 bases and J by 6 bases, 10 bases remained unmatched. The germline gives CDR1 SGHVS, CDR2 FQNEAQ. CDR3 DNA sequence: TGTGCCAGCAGCATGGGACTAGCGGACCTCCGGGATACGCAGTATTTT. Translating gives CASSMGLADLRDTQYF.

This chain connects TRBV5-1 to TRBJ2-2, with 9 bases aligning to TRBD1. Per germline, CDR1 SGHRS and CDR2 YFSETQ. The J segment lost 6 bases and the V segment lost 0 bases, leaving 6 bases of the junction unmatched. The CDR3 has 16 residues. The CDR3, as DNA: TGCGCCAGCAGCTTGGCAGGGACAGGGCGCGCCGGGGAGCTGTTTTTT. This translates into CASSLAGTGRAGELFF.

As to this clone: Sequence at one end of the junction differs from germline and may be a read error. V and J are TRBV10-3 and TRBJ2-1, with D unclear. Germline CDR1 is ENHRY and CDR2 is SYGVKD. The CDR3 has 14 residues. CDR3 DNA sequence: TGTGCCACCAGTGATGGCGGCTCCTACAATGAGCAGTTCTTC. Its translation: CATSDGGSYNEQFF.

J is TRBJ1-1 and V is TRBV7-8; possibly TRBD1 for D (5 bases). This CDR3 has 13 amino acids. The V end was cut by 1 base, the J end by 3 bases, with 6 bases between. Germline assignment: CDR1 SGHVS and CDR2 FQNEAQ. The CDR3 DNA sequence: TGTGCCAGCAGCTTAGTAGGGGACACTGAAGCTTTCTTT. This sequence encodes CASSLVGDTEAFF.

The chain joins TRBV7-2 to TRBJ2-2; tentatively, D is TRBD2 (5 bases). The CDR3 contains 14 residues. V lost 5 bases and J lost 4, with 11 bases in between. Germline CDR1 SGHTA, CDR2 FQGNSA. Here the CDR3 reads CASSNGLSTGELFF. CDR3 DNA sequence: TGTGCCAGCAGCAACGGACTTTCCACCGGGGAGCTGTTTTTT.

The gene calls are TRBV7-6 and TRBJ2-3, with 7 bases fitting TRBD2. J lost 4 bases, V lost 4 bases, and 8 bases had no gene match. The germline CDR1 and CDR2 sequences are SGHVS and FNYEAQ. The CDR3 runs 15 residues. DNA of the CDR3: TGTGCCAGCAGCTCGGCGCCTAGCGGAGCAGATACGCAGTATTTT. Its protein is CASSSAPSGADTQYF. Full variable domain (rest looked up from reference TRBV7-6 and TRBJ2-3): GAGVSQSPRYKVTKRGQDVALRCDPISGHVSLYWYRQALGQGPEFLTYFNYEAQQDKSGLPNDRFSAERPEGSISTLTIQRTEQRDSAMYRCASSSAPSGADTQYFGPGTRLTVL.

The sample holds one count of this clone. The CDR3 DNA reads as TGCAGCGTTTTAAGACCCCCACTGGGCTATGGCTACACCTTC. Translating gives CSVLRPPLGYGYTF. The chain carries TRBV29-1 and TRBJ1-2; the D is unclear. Per germline, CDR1 SQVTM and CDR2 ANQGSEA. The CDR3 loop spans 14 amino acids. Trimming cost V 5 bases and J 4 bases, with 17 bases left between them. The full variable domain, with the rest looked up from reference TRBV29-1 and TRBJ1-2, is SAVISQKPSRDICQRGTSLTIQCQVDSQVTMMFWYRQQPGQSLTLIATANQGSEATYESGFVIDKFPISRPNLTFSTLTVSNMSPEDSSIYLCSVLRPPLGYGYTFGSGTRLTVV.

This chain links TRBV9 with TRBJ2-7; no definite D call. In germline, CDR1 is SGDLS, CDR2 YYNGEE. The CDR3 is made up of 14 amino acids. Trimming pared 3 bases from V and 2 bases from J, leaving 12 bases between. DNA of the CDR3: TGTGCCAGCAGCGCTGGTGGCGGTCCCTACGAGCAGTACTTC. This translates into CASSAGGGPYEQYF.

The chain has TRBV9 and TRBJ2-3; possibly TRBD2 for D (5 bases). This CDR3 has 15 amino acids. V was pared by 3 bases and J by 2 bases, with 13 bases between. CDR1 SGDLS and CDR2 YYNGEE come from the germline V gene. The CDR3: CASSAGWTFTDTQYF. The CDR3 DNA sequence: TGTGCCAGCAGCGCGGGCTGGACTTTCACAGATACGCAGTATTTT.

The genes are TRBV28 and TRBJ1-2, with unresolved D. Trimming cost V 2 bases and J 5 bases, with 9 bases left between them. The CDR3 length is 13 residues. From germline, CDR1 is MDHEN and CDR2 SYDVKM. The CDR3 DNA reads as TGTGCCAGCAGTTTAACGCCAGATTATGGCTACACCTTC. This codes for CASSLTPDYGYTF.